These T cell receptor beta chains were read from a single sample in a study of blood T cell repertoires in COVID-19. Only in-frame clones appear in the TCRdb table, and some are missing; sequencing was by immunoSEQ multiplex PCR. The sample includes approximately 69,000 clones, 70% to 90% of them seen just once. Input material: peripheral blood. Source of these receptors: a man aged 50 or older with acute or convalescent COVID-19. Both conserved end residues are part of each CDR3. A D gene is named only where the DNA matches it firmly. Part of the rows lack a size; the others show once, few, many or a class for expanded clones.

j_call: TRBJ2-3; d_call: TRBD2; v_call: TRBV5-1; clone_size: .; cdr3_aa: CASSWGSGGAHTQYF; cdr3_nt: TGCGCCAGCAGCTGGGGTAGCGGGGGGGCTCATACGCAGTATTTT
j_call: TRBJ1-3; d_call: .; v_call: TRBV7-9; clone_size: .; cdr3_aa: CASSPTRTEPSGNTIYF; cdr3_nt: TGTGCCAGCAGCCCGACCAGGACAGAACCCTCTGGAAACACCATATATTTT
j_call: TRBJ1-6; d_call: TRBD1; v_call: TRBV7-9; clone_size: few; cdr3_aa: CASSLADRDSPLHF; cdr3_nt: TGTGCCAGCAGCTTAGCGGACAGGGATTCACCCCTCCACTTT
j_call: TRBJ2-5; d_call: TRBD2; v_call: TRBV5-6; clone_size: once; cdr3_aa: CASSSGLAGGQYQETQYF; cdr3_nt: TGTGCCAGCAGCTCCGGACTAGCGGGGGGACAGTACCAAGAGACCCAGTACTTC
j_call: TRBJ2-2; d_call: .; v_call: TRBV18; clone_size: .; cdr3_aa: CASSPGGRRTGELFF; cdr3_nt: TGTGCCAGCTCACCGGGGGGGCGTCGCACCGGGGAGCTGTTTTTT
j_call: TRBJ2-7; d_call: TRBD2; v_call: TRBV6-2/TRBV6-3; clone_size: .; cdr3_aa: CASSRGKTSGGYEQYF; cdr3_nt: TGTGCCAGCAGTAGGGGGAAGACTAGCGGGGGTTACGAGCAGTACTTC
j_call: TRBJ1-2; d_call: TRBD1; v_call: TRBV3-1/TRBV3-2; clone_size: few; cdr3_aa: CASSQGNRGGGYTF; cdr3_nt: TGTGCCAGCAGCCAAGGAAACAGGGGAGGTGGCTACACCTTC
j_call: TRBJ2-7; d_call: TRBD2; v_call: TRBV6-5; clone_size: .; cdr3_aa: CASSSASGAGRYF; cdr3_nt: TGTGCCAGCAGTTCGGCTAGCGGGGCCGGCCGGTACTTC
j_call: TRBJ1-1; d_call: .; v_call: TRBV20-1; clone_size: .; cdr3_aa: CSASRGANTEAFF; cdr3_nt: TGCAGTGCTAGTCGGGGGGCAAACACTGAAGCTTTCTTT
j_call: TRBJ2-3; d_call: TRBD2; v_call: TRBV29-1; clone_size: .; cdr3_aa: CSVRTSGGTDTQYF; cdr3_nt: TGCAGCGTTCGGACTAGCGGGGGAACAGATACGCAGTATTTT
j_call: TRBJ1-4; d_call: TRBD1; v_call: TRBV27; clone_size: .; cdr3_aa: CASSLSKGGASQKLFF; cdr3_nt: TGTGCCAGCAGTTTATCAAAAGGGGGCGCTTCACAAAAACTGTTTTTT
j_call: TRBJ1-6; d_call: TRBD1; v_call: TRBV19; clone_size: .; cdr3_aa: CASTTTGGYNSPLHF; cdr3_nt: TGTGCCAGTACCACCACAGGGGGCTATAATTCACCCCTCCACTTT
j_call: TRBJ2-3; d_call: .; v_call: TRBV24-1; clone_size: .; cdr3_aa: CATSGAGLGTDTQYF; cdr3_nt: TGTGCCACCAGTGGGGCGGGACTTGGCACAGATACGCAGTATTTT
j_call: TRBJ1-5; d_call: TRBD1; v_call: TRBV10-3; clone_size: medium-sized; cdr3_aa: CAIGTGDSNQPQHF; cdr3_nt: TGTGCCATCGGGACAGGGGACAGCAATCAGCCCCAGCATTTT
j_call: TRBJ2-2; d_call: TRBD2; v_call: TRBV10-3; clone_size: .; cdr3_aa: CAISPLAGGNTGELFF; cdr3_nt: TGTGCCATCAGCCCACTAGCGGGGGGGAACACCGGGGAGCTGTTTTTT
j_call: TRBJ1-1; d_call: TRBD1; v_call: TRBV5-1; clone_size: .; cdr3_aa: CASSTGQGRAFF; cdr3_nt: TGCGCCAGCAGCACCGGACAGGGCCGTGCTTTCTTT
j_call: TRBJ1-6; d_call: .; v_call: TRBV4-1; clone_size: .; cdr3_aa: CASSQGPTGDNSPLHF; cdr3_nt: TGCGCCAGCAGCCAAGGTCCTACAGGAGATAATTCACCCCTCCACTTT
j_call: TRBJ2-3; d_call: .; v_call: TRBV7-2; clone_size: .; cdr3_aa: CASSPGTPAQYF; cdr3_nt: TGTGCCAGCAGCCCAGGGACTCCAGCGCAGTATTTT
j_call: TRBJ2-6; d_call: .; v_call: TRBV9; clone_size: .; cdr3_aa: CASSSRGGTGANVLTF; cdr3_nt: TGTGCCAGCAGCTCCAGAGGGGGAACTGGGGCCAACGTCCTGACTTTC
j_call: TRBJ2-3; d_call: TRBD1; v_call: TRBV7-9; clone_size: .; cdr3_aa: CASSRTGGAGDTQYF; cdr3_nt: TGTGCCAGCAGCCGGACAGGGGGGGCAGGAGATACGCAGTATTTT
j_call: TRBJ2-5; d_call: TRBD1; v_call: TRBV18; clone_size: .; cdr3_aa: CASSPPGTAQETQYF; cdr3_nt: TGTGCCAGCTCACCACCGGGGACAGCCCAAGAGACCCAGTACTTC
j_call: TRBJ1-6; d_call: .; v_call: TRBV9; clone_size: .; cdr3_aa: CASSVAQSDNSPLHF; cdr3_nt: TGTGCCAGCAGCGTAGCTCAGTCAGATAATTCACCCCTCCACTTT
j_call: TRBJ1-6; d_call: .; v_call: TRBV7-2; clone_size: .; cdr3_aa: CASSFRANSPLHF; cdr3_nt: TGTGCCAGCAGCTTCAGGGCGAACTCACCCCTCCACTTT
j_call: TRBJ2-2; d_call: TRBD2; v_call: TRBV30; clone_size: .; cdr3_aa: CAWSVTGGGELFF; cdr3_nt: TGTGCCTGGAGTGTGACGGGAGGCGGGGAGCTGTTTTTT
j_call: TRBJ2-7; d_call: TRBD1; v_call: TRBV7-8; clone_size: .; cdr3_aa: CASSLRQGRKDEQYF; cdr3_nt: TGTGCCAGCAGCTTACGACAGGGGAGGAAGGACGAGCAGTACTTC
j_call: TRBJ2-1; d_call: .; v_call: TRBV19; clone_size: .; cdr3_aa: CAGLYRDFNNEQFF; cdr3_nt: TGTGCCGGATTGTACAGGGATTTCAACAATGAGCAGTTCTTC
j_call: TRBJ1-6; d_call: .; v_call: TRBV27; clone_size: .; cdr3_aa: CASSTGTNPYNSPLHF; cdr3_nt: TGTGCCAGCAGTACCGGGACAAACCCCTATAATTCACCCCTCCACTTT
j_call: TRBJ1-6; d_call: TRBD1; v_call: TRBV6-2/TRBV6-3; clone_size: .; cdr3_aa: CASSLQGVYNNSPLHF; cdr3_nt: TGTGCCAGCAGTTTACAGGGGGTCTATAATAATTCACCCCTCCACTTT
j_call: TRBJ2-2; d_call: .; v_call: TRBV18; clone_size: few; cdr3_aa: CASSPSGRANTGELFF; cdr3_nt: TGTGCCAGCTCACCTTCGGGAAGGGCTAACACCGGGGAGCTGTTTTTT
j_call: TRBJ1-2; d_call: TRBD1; v_call: TRBV6-1; clone_size: .; cdr3_aa: CASSDGTDPYGYTF; cdr3_nt: TGTGCCAGCAGTGATGGGACAGACCCCTATGGCTACACCTTC
j_call: TRBJ1-2; d_call: TRBD1; v_call: TRBV29-1; clone_size: once; cdr3_aa: CSVPVVTGGFGYTF; cdr3_nt: TGCAGCGTTCCCGTCGTCACAGGGGGCTTTGGCTACACCTTC
j_call: TRBJ1-2; d_call: TRBD1; v_call: TRBV11-2; clone_size: .; cdr3_aa: CASSLRTGGRGYTF; cdr3_nt: TGTGCCAGCAGCCTCAGGACAGGGGGCAGGGGCTACACCTTC
j_call: TRBJ2-2; d_call: .; v_call: TRBV7-6; clone_size: .; cdr3_aa: CASSLGGPGTGELFF; cdr3_nt: TGTGCCAGCAGCTTAGGGGGGCCTGGGACCGGGGAGCTGTTTTTT
j_call: TRBJ2-1; d_call: TRBD2; v_call: TRBV3-1/TRBV3-2; clone_size: .; cdr3_aa: CASSQVPAGTSGGREQFF; cdr3_nt: TGTGCCAGCAGCCAAGTACCAGCCGGGACTAGCGGGGGGAGGGAGCAGTTCTTC
j_call: TRBJ2-7; d_call: .; v_call: TRBV24-1; clone_size: .; cdr3_aa: CATSVSGDYEQYF; cdr3_nt: TGTGCCACCAGTGTATCCGGGGATTACGAGCAGTACTTC
j_call: TRBJ2-7; d_call: TRBD2; v_call: TRBV19; clone_size: .; cdr3_aa: CASSGSGGIDEQYF; cdr3_nt: TGTGCCAGTTCGGGTAGCGGGGGAATCGACGAGCAGTACTTC
j_call: TRBJ1-6; d_call: .; v_call: TRBV12-3/TRBV12-4; clone_size: .; cdr3_aa: CASSLRGNSPLHF; cdr3_nt: TGTGCCAGCAGTTTACGAGGGAATTCACCCCTCCACTTT
j_call: TRBJ1-1; d_call: .; v_call: TRBV12-5; clone_size: .; cdr3_aa: CASGLDIASRVAFF; cdr3_nt: TGTGCTAGTGGTTTGGACATCGCCAGCCGGGTAGCTTTCTTT
j_call: TRBJ2-1; d_call: .; v_call: TRBV27; clone_size: .; cdr3_aa: CASSPRVGNEQFF; cdr3_nt: TGTGCCAGCAGTCCCAGGGTAGGCAATGAGCAGTTCTTC
j_call: TRBJ1-5; d_call: TRBD1; v_call: TRBV3-1/TRBV3-2; clone_size: .; cdr3_aa: CASSQDLQGAQPQHF; cdr3_nt: TGTGCCAGCAGCCAAGACCTCCAGGGGGCCCAGCCCCAGCATTTT
j_call: TRBJ2-5; d_call: TRBD1; v_call: TRBV5-6; clone_size: .; cdr3_aa: CASSTGQGLVTQYF; cdr3_nt: TGTGCCAGCAGCACCGGACAGGGCTTGGTGACCCAGTACTTC
j_call: TRBJ2-6; d_call: .; v_call: TRBV9; clone_size: .; cdr3_aa: CASSPGVTANVLTF; cdr3_nt: TGTGCCAGCAGCCCGGGGGTTACGGCCAACGTCCTGACTTTC
j_call: TRBJ2-1; d_call: TRBD2; v_call: TRBV5-4; clone_size: once; cdr3_aa: CASRAGHNEQFF; cdr3_nt: TGTGCCAGCAGAGCGGGGCACAATGAGCAGTTCTTC
j_call: TRBJ1-1; d_call: .; v_call: TRBV12-3/TRBV12-4; clone_size: .; cdr3_aa: CASTIQGNTEAFF; cdr3_nt: TGTGCCAGCACGATACAGGGGAACACTGAAGCTTTCTTT
j_call: TRBJ2-3; d_call: TRBD2; v_call: TRBV6-5; clone_size: .; cdr3_aa: CASRSGGSRDTQYF; cdr3_nt: TGTGCCAGCAGAAGCGGGGGCAGCCGAGATACGCAGTATTTT
j_call: TRBJ1-2; d_call: .; v_call: TRBV9; clone_size: .; cdr3_aa: CASSGTSYGYTF; cdr3_nt: TGTGCCAGCAGCGGAACGAGCTATGGCTACACCTTC
j_call: TRBJ1-5; d_call: .; v_call: TRBV6-1; clone_size: once; cdr3_aa: CASSERRTASNQPQHF; cdr3_nt: TGTGCCAGCAGTGAAAGGAGGACAGCTAGCAATCAGCCCCAGCATTTT
j_call: TRBJ1-4; d_call: TRBD1; v_call: TRBV25-1; clone_size: once; cdr3_aa: CASSGQGAFNEKLFF; cdr3_nt: TGTGCCAGCAGTGGACAGGGCGCCTTTAATGAAAAACTGTTTTTT
j_call: TRBJ2-3; d_call: TRBD2; v_call: TRBV5-4; clone_size: .; cdr3_aa: CASSFWTSGGTDTQYF; cdr3_nt: TGTGCCAGCAGCTTTTGGACTAGCGGTGGCACAGATACGCAGTATTTT
j_call: TRBJ1-6; d_call: .; v_call: TRBV25-1; clone_size: .; cdr3_aa: CASSEGQVHNSPLHF; cdr3_nt: TGTGCCAGCAGTGAGGGGCAGGTTCATAATTCACCCCTCCACTTT
j_call: TRBJ2-3; d_call: .; v_call: TRBV4-2; clone_size: once; cdr3_aa: CASSLQGPSDTSTDTQYF; cdr3_nt: TGTGCCAGCAGCCTTCAGGGCCCTAGCGATACTAGCACAGATACGCAGTATTTT
j_call: TRBJ2-5; d_call: .; v_call: TRBV19; clone_size: .; cdr3_aa: CASSIVPGYQETQYF; cdr3_nt: TGTGCCAGTAGTATAGTTCCCGGGTACCAAGAGACCCAGTACTTC
j_call: TRBJ1-2; d_call: TRBD1; v_call: TRBV7-2; clone_size: .; cdr3_aa: CASSFNRGKDGYTF; cdr3_nt: TGTGCCAGCAGCTTTAACAGGGGCAAAGATGGCTACACCTTC
j_call: TRBJ1-1; d_call: TRBD1; v_call: TRBV2; clone_size: .; cdr3_aa: CASSALGGAGTEAFF; cdr3_nt: TGTGCCAGCAGTGCCCTAGGGGGCGCAGGCACTGAAGCTTTCTTT
j_call: TRBJ2-1; d_call: TRBD2; v_call: TRBV2; clone_size: .; cdr3_aa: CASIAGRSYNEQFF; cdr3_nt: TGTGCCAGCATAGCGGGCCGCTCCTACAATGAGCAGTTCTTC